Listed below are T cell receptor beta chains from one sample, sequenced in a study of blood T cell repertoires in COVID-19. Sequenced by immunoSEQ multiplex PCR; TCRdb stores in-frame clones only, minus some. Of 300,000 to 450,000 clones listed, approximately 89% are singletons. The sequenced material came from peripheral blood. These receptor sequences come from a young woman with COVID-19, enrolled during active disease. Both conserved end residues are part of each CDR3. Each record gives: V gene, J gene, D gene, clone size, CDR3 DNA, CDR3 protein. The D gene is left open where the match is weak. Some rows mark clone size as missing; the rest say once, few, many or name a class of expanded clone.

v_call: TRBV18; j_call: TRBJ1-2; d_call: -; clone_size: -; cdr3_nt: TGTGCCAGCTCACCTGGTCACAGTACTAACTATGGCTACACCTTC; cdr3_aa: CASSPGHSTNYGYTF
v_call: TRBV9; j_call: TRBJ2-7; d_call: TRBD2; clone_size: once; cdr3_nt: TGTGCCAGCAGCCTAGCGGGAGGGCAGCAGGGGCAGTACTTC; cdr3_aa: CASSLAGGQQGQYF
v_call: TRBV5-1; j_call: TRBJ1-2; d_call: -; clone_size: -; cdr3_nt: TGCGCCAGCAGCTTACCAGGGTATGGCTACACCTTC; cdr3_aa: CASSLPGYGYTF
v_call: TRBV10-2; j_call: TRBJ2-7; d_call: -; clone_size: once; cdr3_nt: TGCGCCAGCAGATCCCCGCGGGACAGATGGGACTACGAGCAGTACTTC; cdr3_aa: CASRSPRDRWDYEQYF
v_call: TRBV9; j_call: TRBJ2-5; d_call: -; clone_size: -; cdr3_nt: TGTGCCAGCAGCGTATCCAGCGGAGCAGAGACCCAGTACTTC; cdr3_aa: CASSVSSGAETQYF
v_call: TRBV20-1; j_call: TRBJ2-7; d_call: TRBD2; clone_size: -; cdr3_nt: TGCAGTGCTAGTCGGACTAGCGGGTTGTACGAGCAGTACTTC; cdr3_aa: CSASRTSGLYEQYF
v_call: TRBV11-2; j_call: TRBJ1-1; d_call: -; clone_size: once; cdr3_nt: TGTGCCAGCAGCTTATTGGGAGGGGACACTGAAGCTTTCTTT; cdr3_aa: CASSLLGGDTEAFF
v_call: TRBV19; j_call: TRBJ2-7; d_call: TRBD2; clone_size: -; cdr3_nt: TGTGCCAGTAGTTCGAGGACTAGCGGGGTTTACGAGCAGTACTTC; cdr3_aa: CASSSRTSGVYEQYF
v_call: TRBV2; j_call: TRBJ1-2; d_call: -; clone_size: -; cdr3_nt: TGTGCCAGCAGTGAAATGCAGAAGAACGGCTACACCTTC; cdr3_aa: CASSEMQKNGYTF
v_call: TRBV7-9; j_call: TRBJ2-2; d_call: -; clone_size: -; cdr3_nt: TGTGCCAGCAGCTTAAACTCAGGGGCCGGGGAGCTGTTTTTT; cdr3_aa: CASSLNSGAGELFF
v_call: TRBV30; j_call: TRBJ1-4; d_call: -; clone_size: once; cdr3_nt: TGTGCCTGGAGGAAAAGACGGGTAACGAATGAAAAACTGTTTTTT; cdr3_aa: CAWRKRRVTNEKLFF
v_call: TRBV4-1; j_call: TRBJ2-1; d_call: -; clone_size: -; cdr3_nt: TGCGCCAGCAGCCAAGATCTCAGCGTAAGCTCCTACAATGAGCAGTTCTTC; cdr3_aa: CASSQDLSVSSYNEQFF
v_call: TRBV7-9; j_call: TRBJ2-6; d_call: TRBD1; clone_size: -; cdr3_nt: TGTGCCAGCAGCTTACCAACAGGGGGCTCTGGGGCCAACGTCCTGACTTTC; cdr3_aa: CASSLPTGGSGANVLTF
v_call: TRBV7-8; j_call: TRBJ1-5; d_call: -; clone_size: few; cdr3_nt: TGTGCCAGCAGTCCCTACGACGGGTTCAATCAGCCCCAGCATTTT; cdr3_aa: CASSPYDGFNQPQHF
v_call: TRBV2; j_call: TRBJ2-1; d_call: TRBD2; clone_size: -; cdr3_nt: TGTGCCAGCAGTGAATCTGCTAGCGGGAGGGCCAATGAGCAGTTCTTC; cdr3_aa: CASSESASGRANEQFF
v_call: TRBV29-1; j_call: TRBJ1-3; d_call: TRBD1; clone_size: -; cdr3_nt: TGCAGCGGACAGGGGGCGGATGGAAACACCATATATTTT; cdr3_aa: CSGQGADGNTIYF
v_call: TRBV3-1/TRBV3-2; j_call: TRBJ1-2; d_call: TRBD1; clone_size: -; cdr3_nt: TGTGCCAGCAGTCTCGGACAGGGAAGCTATGGCTACACCTTC; cdr3_aa: CASSLGQGSYGYTF
v_call: TRBV7-9; j_call: TRBJ2-1; d_call: TRBD2; clone_size: -; cdr3_nt: TGTGCCAGCAGCCCCTCGGTGGCTAGCGGTCCCGAGGGCTACAATGAGCAGTTCTTC; cdr3_aa: CASSPSVASGPEGYNEQFF
v_call: TRBV20-1; j_call: TRBJ2-1; d_call: -; clone_size: -; cdr3_nt: TGCAGTGCTCTAGCGAGGGAGCAGTTCTTC; cdr3_aa: CSALAREQFF
v_call: TRBV19; j_call: TRBJ1-5; d_call: TRBD1; clone_size: -; cdr3_nt: TGTGCCAGTAGTATCCAGGGGGCTCGGGGCAATCAGCCCCAGCATTTT; cdr3_aa: CASSIQGARGNQPQHF
v_call: TRBV28; j_call: TRBJ2-1; d_call: TRBD2; clone_size: -; cdr3_nt: TGTGCCAGCTGCCCGGGACTAGCGGCATTAAGCTCCTACAATGAGCAGTTCTTC; cdr3_aa: CASCPGLAALSSYNEQFF
v_call: TRBV3-1/TRBV3-2; j_call: TRBJ2-3; d_call: -; clone_size: -; cdr3_nt: TGTGCCAGCAGCCCTAGCGCGCCAGATACGCAGTATTTT; cdr3_aa: CASSPSAPDTQYF
v_call: TRBV12-3/TRBV12-4; j_call: TRBJ2-7; d_call: -; clone_size: -; cdr3_nt: TGTGCCAGCACGACCCCGGGCCTAACGGAGGAGTACTTC; cdr3_aa: CASTTPGLTEEYF
v_call: TRBV2; j_call: TRBJ2-2; d_call: -; clone_size: -; cdr3_nt: TGTGCCAGCAACGGGGTCACCGGGGAGCTGTTTTTT; cdr3_aa: CASNGVTGELFF
v_call: TRBV30; j_call: TRBJ2-7; d_call: -; clone_size: -; cdr3_nt: TGTGCCTGGAGGGCCCCCAACCTAGTTACGTACGAGCAGTACTTC; cdr3_aa: CAWRAPNLVTYEQYF
v_call: TRBV3-1/TRBV3-2; j_call: TRBJ2-2; d_call: TRBD2; clone_size: -; cdr3_nt: TGTGCCAGCAGCCAAGATCCGGGAGGACTGAACACCGGGGAGCTGTTTTTT; cdr3_aa: CASSQDPGGLNTGELFF
v_call: TRBV6-4; j_call: TRBJ2-5; d_call: -; clone_size: -; cdr3_nt: TGTGCCAGCAGTGACTCTCTCCGGGATCCCCTTGGGGCCCAGTACTTC; cdr3_aa: CASSDSLRDPLGAQYF
v_call: TRBV7-2; j_call: TRBJ2-2; d_call: -; clone_size: few; cdr3_nt: TGTGCCAGCAGCTTATATGGAGGGCTGGCCGGGGAGCTGTTTTTT; cdr3_aa: CASSLYGGLAGELFF
v_call: TRBV30; j_call: TRBJ2-1; d_call: -; clone_size: -; cdr3_nt: TGTGCCTGGAGTGCAGGGGCTGCTGAGCAGTTCTTC; cdr3_aa: CAWSAGAAEQFF
v_call: TRBV30; j_call: TRBJ1-6; d_call: TRBD1; clone_size: -; cdr3_nt: TGTGCCTGGAGTGGATCCCGGACAGGGAGGGGGTCACCCCTCCACTTT; cdr3_aa: CAWSGSRTGRGSPLHF
v_call: TRBV12-3/TRBV12-4; j_call: TRBJ2-7; d_call: TRBD2; clone_size: -; cdr3_nt: TGTGCCAGCAGTTCGGGACTAGCTCGAGAGCAGTACTTC; cdr3_aa: CASSSGLAREQYF
v_call: TRBV7-9; j_call: TRBJ2-5; d_call: TRBD1; clone_size: -; cdr3_nt: TGTGCCAGCAGCGAACAGGGGGAGACCCAGTACTTC; cdr3_aa: CASSEQGETQYF
v_call: TRBV7-9; j_call: TRBJ2-5; d_call: -; clone_size: -; cdr3_nt: TGTGCCAGCAGCTCTTTACAGGGCGAGACCCAGTACTTC; cdr3_aa: CASSSLQGETQYF
v_call: TRBV4-2; j_call: TRBJ2-1; d_call: TRBD2; clone_size: -; cdr3_nt: TGTGCCAGCAGCCCCCTCTCCGGGACTAGCCGCAATGAGCAGTTCTTC; cdr3_aa: CASSPLSGTSRNEQFF
v_call: TRBV14; j_call: TRBJ1-3; d_call: -; clone_size: -; cdr3_nt: TGTGCCAGCAGCCAATATACAGTCTCTGGAAACACCATATATTTT; cdr3_aa: CASSQYTVSGNTIYF
v_call: TRBV5-1; j_call: TRBJ2-7; d_call: -; clone_size: -; cdr3_nt: TGCGCCAGCAGCTTGGACGGGAGAACCTACGAGCAGTACTTC; cdr3_aa: CASSLDGRTYEQYF
v_call: TRBV5-4; j_call: TRBJ2-7; d_call: -; clone_size: -; cdr3_nt: TGTGCCAGCAGCCCTACCCTAGCCCCGTTAACCTACGAGCAGTACTTC; cdr3_aa: CASSPTLAPLTYEQYF
v_call: TRBV10-3; j_call: TRBJ2-5; d_call: -; clone_size: -; cdr3_nt: TGTGCCATCAGGAAGGACTCGGACCTCGAGACCCAGTACTTC; cdr3_aa: CAIRKDSDLETQYF
v_call: TRBV11-2; j_call: TRBJ2-3; d_call: -; clone_size: -; cdr3_nt: TGTGCCAGCAGCCCCCGACAGGCAGGGGCCACAGATACGCAGTATTTT; cdr3_aa: CASSPRQAGATDTQYF
v_call: TRBV5-1; j_call: TRBJ2-7; d_call: -; clone_size: -; cdr3_nt: TGCGCCAGCAGCCCCCCCGGGGGACTCTACGAGCAGTACTTC; cdr3_aa: CASSPPGGLYEQYF
v_call: TRBV3-1/TRBV3-2; j_call: TRBJ2-7; d_call: TRBD1; clone_size: -; cdr3_nt: TGTGCCAGCAGCCAAGTCGGAAGGGGGCAATACGAGCAGTACTTC; cdr3_aa: CASSQVGRGQYEQYF
v_call: TRBV30; j_call: TRBJ1-1; d_call: -; clone_size: -; cdr3_nt: TGTGCCTGGAGTGTAGAGGGGGTGATGAACACTGAAGCTTTCTTT; cdr3_aa: CAWSVEGVMNTEAFF
v_call: TRBV29-1; j_call: TRBJ1-1; d_call: -; clone_size: once; cdr3_nt: TGCAGCGTTCTAGGGGGGGCTTCCACTGAAGCTTTCTTT; cdr3_aa: CSVLGGASTEAFF
v_call: TRBV13; j_call: TRBJ1-2; d_call: -; clone_size: -; cdr3_nt: TGTGCCAGCAGCCCAGAGGGCCCCTATGGCTACACCTTC; cdr3_aa: CASSPEGPYGYTF
v_call: TRBV6-5; j_call: TRBJ1-4; d_call: -; clone_size: -; cdr3_nt: TGTGCCAGCACCCGATCGGGGAATGAAAAACTGTTTTTT; cdr3_aa: CASTRSGNEKLFF
v_call: TRBV2; j_call: TRBJ1-4; d_call: -; clone_size: -; cdr3_nt: TGTGCCAGCCGACAGGCGCAGAAACTGTTTTTT; cdr3_aa: CASRQAQKLFF
v_call: TRBV6-2/TRBV6-3; j_call: TRBJ2-7; d_call: -; clone_size: -; cdr3_nt: TGTGCCAGCAGTTATTTCCAGGGTGACGAGCAGTACTTC; cdr3_aa: CASSYFQGDEQYF
v_call: TRBV9; j_call: TRBJ1-1; d_call: -; clone_size: -; cdr3_nt: TGTGCCAGCAGCCCAGGGGACCCGAACACTGAAGCTTTCTTT; cdr3_aa: CASSPGDPNTEAFF
v_call: TRBV11-3; j_call: TRBJ2-1; d_call: -; clone_size: -; cdr3_nt: TGTGCCAGCAGCATAACAGGGAGCTCCTACAATGAGCAGTTCTTC; cdr3_aa: CASSITGSSYNEQFF
v_call: TRBV4-1; j_call: TRBJ2-3; d_call: TRBD2; clone_size: -; cdr3_nt: TGCGCCAGCAGCCAACTAGCGGCTAGCACAGATACGCAGTATTTT; cdr3_aa: CASSQLAASTDTQYF
v_call: TRBV2; j_call: TRBJ2-7; d_call: -; clone_size: -; cdr3_nt: TGTGCCAGCAGATTGGACACCTATGAGCAGTACTTC; cdr3_aa: CASRLDTYEQYF
v_call: TRBV5-6; j_call: TRBJ2-7; d_call: -; clone_size: -; cdr3_nt: TGTGCCAGCAGTATCTCTAGTTTGAGCTCCTACGAGCAGTACTTC; cdr3_aa: CASSISSLSSYEQYF
v_call: TRBV5-1; j_call: TRBJ2-3; d_call: -; clone_size: -; cdr3_nt: TGCGCCAGCAGGGGGAGCGGAGGATTCACAGATACGCAGTATTTT; cdr3_aa: CASRGSGGFTDTQYF
v_call: TRBV30; j_call: TRBJ2-7; d_call: -; clone_size: -; cdr3_nt: TGTGCCTGGAGTCCGGGACATTACTACGAGCAGTACTTC; cdr3_aa: CAWSPGHYYEQYF
v_call: TRBV24-1; j_call: TRBJ2-1; d_call: TRBD2; clone_size: -; cdr3_nt: TGTGCCACCAGTGATTTTAGCGGGACCTCCTACAATGAGCAGTTCTTC; cdr3_aa: CATSDFSGTSYNEQFF
v_call: TRBV14; j_call: TRBJ2-7; d_call: -; clone_size: -; cdr3_nt: TGTGCCAGCAGCCAAGGTCCGGACAGCTCCTACGAGCAGTACTTC; cdr3_aa: CASSQGPDSSYEQYF